This T cell receptor beta chain derives from a study of identifying expanded T cells in peripheral blood. This table comes from immunoSEQ multiplex PCR, and its TCRdb copy is limited to in-frame clones, with some not included. The data hold some 95,000 clones, with approximately 86% observed a single time. The CDR3 length is 14 residues. Per the germline V gene, CDR1 is SGHNT and CDR2 is YYREEE (reference sequence). Trimming stripped 5 bases from V and 2 bases from J, with 14 bases between. No infections or other immune events were documented during collection. The sample comprised blood. This sequence joins TRBV5-4 and TRBJ2-7; D remains unclear. This TCR was recovered from a person aged 18 to 75 in good health. Here the CDR3 reads CASSTGSLPYEQYF. Here the CDR3 DNA reads TGTGCCAGCAGTACCGGTTCACTGCCCTACGAGCAGTACTTC.